Listed below are T cell receptor beta chains from one sample, sequenced in a study of blood T cell repertoires in COVID-19. Libraries were prepared by immunoSEQ multiplex PCR; TCRdb keeps only in-frame clonotypes and omits some of them. Of over 45,000 clones listed, approximately 90% were seen once; the top ten hold around 30%. Material for sequencing was peripheral blood. The receptor set was obtained from a woman aged 80 or over with acute or convalescent COVID-19. The CDR3 runs from the conserved cysteine through the conserved F or W. Fields, in order: clone size, D gene, V gene, J gene, CDR3 DNA, CDR3 protein. A D gene is named only where the DNA matches it firmly. Some rows mark clone size as missing; the rest say once, few, many or name a class of expanded clone.

-	TRBD2	TRBV5-1	TRBJ2-5	TGCGCCAGCAGCTTCGACACTGGACTAGCGGAGTATTACTTC	CASSFDTGLAEYYF
-	-	TRBV6-6	TRBJ2-1	TGTGCCAGCAGATTACAGGGCGGTGAGCAGTTCTTC	CASRLQGGEQFF
-	-	TRBV27	TRBJ1-5	TGTGCCAGCAGTTTATGTCATGGGGGGTGGCATTTT	CASSLCHGGWHF
-	TRBD1	TRBV6-2/TRBV6-3	TRBJ1-6	TGTGCCAGCAGTCTCCGACAGGGCAGGACCCTCCACTTT	CASSLRQGRTLHF
once	TRBD1	TRBV28	TRBJ2-1	TGTGCCAGCAGTCTCCCCGGACAGGTGCCTGAGCAGTTCTTC	CASSLPGQVPEQFF
-	TRBD1	TRBV6-5	TRBJ1-4	TGTGCCAGCCTTAGAGACAGGGGCACTAATGAAAAACTGTTTTTT	CASLRDRGTNEKLFF
-	TRBD2	TRBV6-1	TRBJ2-2	TGTGCCAGCAGTGAATATAGCGGGGGACTCACCGGGGAGCTGTTTTTT	CASSEYSGGLTGELFF
-	TRBD2	TRBV7-8	TRBJ2-7	TGTGCCAGCAGCACGGGACTAGCGGGCTACTACGAGCAGTACTTC	CASSTGLAGYYEQYF
-	-	TRBV7-9	TRBJ1-4	TGTGCCAGCAGCTTAGCCGGGGCAACTAATGAAAAACTGTTTTTT	CASSLAGATNEKLFF
-	-	TRBV5-1	TRBJ1-6	TGCGCCAGCAGCTTGGACATTTCTTATAATTCACCCCTCCACTTT	CASSLDISYNSPLHF
once	-	TRBV2	TRBJ1-2	TGTGCCAGCAGTCCCGACAAAAACTATGGCTACACCTTC	CASSPDKNYGYTF
once	TRBD1	TRBV2	TRBJ2-2	TGTGCCAGCACCCGACGGACAGGGAACACCGGGGAGCTGTTTTTT	CASTRRTGNTGELFF
-	-	TRBV3-1/TRBV3-2	TRBJ2-7	TGTGCCAGCAGCTCCTTCTACGAGCAGTACTTC	CASSSFYEQYF
-	-	TRBV5-1	TRBJ1-1	TGCGCCAGCAGCTTGGACGGCAGGATGAACACTGAAGCTTTCTTT	CASSLDGRMNTEAFF
-	TRBD1	TRBV4-1	TRBJ1-5	TGCGCCAGCAGCCAAAAAACAGGGGATCAGCCCCAGCATTTT	CASSQKTGDQPQHF
-	TRBD1	TRBV6-5	TRBJ1-1	TGTGCCAGCAGTTACAGTCAGGGGGCAGAGGCTTTCTTT	CASSYSQGAEAFF
-	-	TRBV3-1/TRBV3-2	TRBJ2-3	TGTGCCAGCAGCCAAGGTGGAGTAGTCTTAGGTACGCAGTATTTT	CASSQGGVVLGTQYF
-	-	TRBV7-9	TRBJ1-1	TGTGCCAGCAGCTTTACTAACGGTGGGACTGAAGCTTTCTTT	CASSFTNGGTEAFF
-	-	TRBV27	TRBJ1-2	TGTGCCAGCAGAAACGTGGGCAGGGCGAACTATGGCTACACCTTC	CASRNVGRANYGYTF
-	TRBD1	TRBV3-1/TRBV3-2	TRBJ1-3	TGTGCCAGCAGCCAAACGGCGGGAAGGGGGCCTAACACCATATATTTT	CASSQTAGRGPNTIYF
-	-	TRBV19	TRBJ2-7	TGTGCCAGTAGCCCCCGACGGGGCTACGAGCAGTACTTC	CASSPRRGYEQYF
-	TRBD2	TRBV5-1	TRBJ2-2	TGCGCCAGCAGCTTCTCTAGCGGGGGGCCCTCTGGCAACGGGGAGCTGTTTTTT	CASSFSSGGPSGNGELFF
once	-	TRBV19	TRBJ1-1	TGTGCCAGTAGTCCCCGTCCCCAGGGGAACACTGAAGCTTTCTTT	CASSPRPQGNTEAFF
once	TRBD1	TRBV29-1	TRBJ2-7	TGCAGCGTTGAAGTTACAGGGGGGACCTACGAGCAGTACTTC	CSVEVTGGTYEQYF
-	-	TRBV2	TRBJ2-5	TGTGCCAGCAACCCTTCTAGCGCCGCCGGGGAGACCCAGTACTTC	CASNPSSAAGETQYF
-	TRBD2	TRBV6-2/TRBV6-3	TRBJ2-1	TGTGCCAGCAGTCCCCCAGCGGGGGGTGGCGATGAGCAGTTCTTC	CASSPPAGGGDEQFF
-	TRBD1	TRBV19	TRBJ1-1	TGTGCCAGTAGTCCACCGGGACAGGGTTACACTGAAGCTTTCTTT	CASSPPGQGYTEAFF
-	TRBD1	TRBV7-7	TRBJ2-7	TGTGCTAGCAGCTTAGCCGGGACAGGTGACTACGAGCAGTACTTC	CASSLAGTGDYEQYF
-	TRBD1	TRBV4-1	TRBJ1-5	TGCGCCAGCAGCCAAGATACACAGGGGGGCATCAATCAGCCCCAGCATTTT	CASSQDTQGGINQPQHF
-	-	TRBV6-5	TRBJ2-7	TGTGCCAGCACTCGGCGGGGGCCCTTGGAGCAGTACTTC	CASTRRGPLEQYF
-	TRBD2	TRBV3-1/TRBV3-2	TRBJ2-1	TGTGCCAGCAGCCAAGAGAGGCTAGCGGGGGGTGTCTACAATGAGCAGTTCTTC	CASSQERLAGGVYNEQFF
-	TRBD2	TRBV18	TRBJ2-5	TGTGCCAGCTCACCCTGGACTAGCGGGGTAGAGACCCAGTACTTC	CASSPWTSGVETQYF
-	TRBD2	TRBV9	TRBJ2-5	TGTGCCAGCAGCGTAGGTTTACTAGCGATTGAAGAGACCCAGTACTTC	CASSVGLLAIEETQYF
-	-	TRBV4-2	TRBJ2-5	TGTGCCAGCAGCCAAGATAAGAGATCGGAGACCCAGTACTTC	CASSQDKRSETQYF
-	-	TRBV28	TRBJ2-3	TGTGCCAGCAGTCCTCGGGTTGGGTCGGGGGGCACAGATACGCAGTATTTT	CASSPRVGSGGTDTQYF
-	-	TRBV3-1/TRBV3-2	TRBJ2-3	TGTGCCAGCAGCCAAACGGACTACATAGGCACGCAGTATTTT	CASSQTDYIGTQYF
-	-	TRBV2	TRBJ1-1	TGTGCCAGCAGTGACTCCTTCGCGGGCACTGAAGCTTTCTTT	CASSDSFAGTEAFF
-	-	TRBV2	TRBJ1-5	TGTGCCAGCAGCGGACAGAGCAATCAGCCCCAGCATTTT	CASSGQSNQPQHF
-	TRBD2	TRBV24-1	TRBJ2-1	TGTGCCACCAGTGATCCCCCGCCAGCGGGGGGTTCCTACAATGAGCAGTTCTTC	CATSDPPPAGGSYNEQFF
-	TRBD2	TRBV5-5	TRBJ2-7	TGTGCCAGCAGCTCCTCCGGGACTAGCTCCTACGAGCAGTACTTC	CASSSSGTSSYEQYF
-	-	TRBV28	TRBJ1-5	TGTGCCAGCAGCTTACAGGGTTATCAGCCCCAGCATTTT	CASSLQGYQPQHF
-	TRBD2	TRBV5-1	TRBJ2-5	TGCGCCAGCAGCTTGGGGCTAGCGGGGCAGAAAGAGACCCAGTACTTC	CASSLGLAGQKETQYF
-	-	TRBV6-1	TRBJ2-7	TGTGCCAGCAGTGAAGATGCGGGCGAGCAGTACTTC	CASSEDAGEQYF
-	TRBD2	TRBV10-3	TRBJ2-5	TGTGCCATCAGTCCCGGACTAGCCCAAGAGACCCAGTACTTC	CAISPGLAQETQYF
-	TRBD1	TRBV28	TRBJ1-5	TGTGCCAGCAGTTTGGGGACAGGGATGGGTAATCAGCCCCAGCATTTT	CASSLGTGMGNQPQHF
-	-	TRBV13	TRBJ1-2	TGTGCCAGCAGCTTAGGTCAGGATAACTATGGCTACACCTTC	CASSLGQDNYGYTF
-	-	TRBV5-1	TRBJ1-1	TGCGCCAGCAGCTTCGAGGTGAACACTGAAGCTTTCTTT	CASSFEVNTEAFF
few	-	TRBV7-2	TRBJ2-3	TGTGCCAGCAGTTCCCGCCGAGGGGGGGGCACAGATACGCAGTATTTT	CASSSRRGGGTDTQYF
-	-	TRBV19	TRBJ1-2	TGTGCCAGTAGTATAGATCTGCGAGAAGGGGAAAGCTATGGCTACACCTTC	CASSIDLREGESYGYTF
once	-	TRBV14	TRBJ2-2	TGTGCCAGCAGCCAAGCAGGGGGGTTATCCGGGGAGCTGTTTTTT	CASSQAGGLSGELFF
-	-	TRBV5-1	TRBJ2-7	TGCGCCAGCAGCTTGGAGGGGTCAAAGGGCTACGAGCAGTACTTC	CASSLEGSKGYEQYF